The 14 T cell receptor beta chains in this list originate from one sample, sequenced in a study of cytomegalovirus exposure and HLA in healthy donors. Assay: immunoSEQ multiplex PCR; the TCRdb copy retains only in-frame clones and omits some. The sample consists of about 120,000 clones, 85% to 90% of them appearing once. The specimen sequenced was PBMCs. The receptors come from a woman aged 18-35 years in good health and CMV-seronegative.

The CDR3 reads CAWRRSGGAYNEQFF. Written as DNA, the CDR3 is TGTGCCTGGAGGAGGAGTGGGGGGGCGTACAATGAGCAGTTCTTC. The rearrangement uses TRBV30 and TRBJ2-1; D may be TRBD2 (7 bases). Germline CDR1 is GTSNPN and CDR2 is SVGIG (reference sequence). Deletions cut 3 bases from V and 4 bases from J, with 16 bases between. The CDR3 extends over 15 amino acids.

V is TRBV4-1 and J is TRBJ1-2; 11 bases are a match to TRBD1. The CDR3 consists of 17 residues. The V gene's germline CDR1 is MGHRA and CDR2 YSYEKL. V gave up 0 bases and J gave up 6 bases; unmatched junction bases: 9. The CDR3 DNA is TGCGCCAGCAGCCAAGATCGATGGACAGGGGGCAAGGATGGCTACACCTTC. It translates to CASSQDRWTGGKDGYTF.

This sequence joins TRBV28 and TRBJ2-5; TRBD2 agrees at 13 bases. Germline V lookup: CDR1 MDHEN, CDR2 SYDVKM. The CDR3 has 16 residues. Trimming removed 5 bases from V and 4 bases from J; junction bases left unmatched: 7. The CDR3 coding sequence is TGTGCCAGCAGTGATACGGGACTAGCGGGAACAGAGACCCAGTACTTC. Residues: CASSDTGLAGTETQYF.

The rearrangement joins TRBV18 to TRBJ1-2; D call uncertain. The CDR3 is 13 amino acids. V lost 1 base and J lost 4, with 7 bases in between. Germline V CDR1 and CDR2: KGHSH, LQKENI. CDR3 amino acids: CASSPRGIYGYTF. The CDR3 nucleotides read TGTGCCAGCTCACCACGAGGCATCTATGGCTACACCTTC.

This clone was detected once. V is TRBV28 and J is TRBJ2-5, with 8 bases fitting TRBD1. The V gene end was trimmed by 6 bases and the J gene end by 2 bases; junction bases not matched to a gene: 8. CDR3 length equals 15 residues. Germline V gene lookup returns CDR1 MDHEN and CDR2 SYDVKM. DNA for the CDR3: TGTGCCAGCAGAAAACCTACAGGGGGGCAAGAGACCCAGTACTTC. Encoded protein: CASRKPTGGQETQYF.

This clone was seen a handful of times. The chain is built from TRBV25-1 and TRBJ1-1, with 7 positions matching TRBD1. CDR1 and CDR2 from the germline V gene are MGHDK and SYGVNS. This CDR3 has 13 amino acids. The trim removed 5 bases at V and 5 bases at J, leaving 5 bases unmatched. CDR3 in amino acids: CASSRTGETEAFF. The CDR3 nucleotides are TGTGCCAGCAGTCGAACAGGGGAAACTGAAGCTTTCTTT.

This clone was counted ten times or more. This sequence joins TRBV6-4 and TRBJ2-2; TRBD2 matches 12 bases. CDR3 length: 15 residues. The V and J ends lost 5 bases and 3 bases, in that order; junction bases with no gene match: 1. Germline V gives CDR1 MRHNA, CDR2 SNTAGT. CDR3 in DNA: TGTGCCAGCAGTCGACTAGCGGGAGACACCGGGGAGCTGTTTTTT. Translated: CASSRLAGDTGELFF.

V usage is TRBV28 and J usage is TRBJ1-1; the D is unclear. The germline gives CDR1 MDHEN, CDR2 SYDVKM. The CDR3 is 12 residues long. V was clipped by 7 bases and J by 3 bases, with 9 bases between them. In DNA, the CDR3 is TGTGCCAGCACGACGGGATACACTGAAGCTTTCTTT. Protein sequence: CASTTGYTEAFF.

The V gene is TRBV27, the J gene TRBJ1-1, with D maybe TRBD1 (5 bases). Trimming took off 6 bases at V and 2 bases at J, with 10 bases between the two ends. The CDR3 totals 13 residues. Germline V gene data show CDR1 as MNHEY and CDR2 as SMNVEV (reference sequence). The CDR3 DNA sequence: TGTGCCAGCAGCACAGGTTTAAACACTGAAGCTTTCTTT. Encoded protein: CASSTGLNTEAFF.

This CDR3 reads CASSLWRANTGELFF. Written as DNA, the CDR3 is TGTGCCAGCAGTTTATGGCGGGCGAACACCGGGGAGCTGTTTTTT. The genes are TRBV28 and TRBJ2-2; possible D gene TRBD2, 5 bases. The CDR3 has 15 residues. V lost 0 bases to trimming and J lost 0 bases, with 5 bases between them. Germline V gene lookup returns CDR1 MDHEN and CDR2 SYDVKM.

Concerning this clone: Other DNA variants within this sample encode the same CDR3. V and J are TRBV6-1 and TRBJ1-2; TRBD1 is a possible D gene (5 bases). The CDR3 contains 14 residues. Germline V gene sequence: CDR1 MNHNS, CDR2 SASEGT. V gave up 4 bases and J gave up 3 bases, with 12 bases separating them. In DNA, the CDR3 is TGTGCCAGCAGTGCTAGGGGCGCAGACTATGGCTACACCTTC. Its protein product is CASSARGADYGYTF.

The chain joins TRBV27 to TRBJ2-7; TRBD2 matches at 9 bases. The J segment lost 1 base and the V segment lost 6 bases, leaving 7 bases of the junction unmatched. The CDR3 is made up of 15 amino acids. CDR1 and CDR2 from the germline V gene are MNHEY and SMNVEV (reference sequence). For the CDR3, the DNA is TGTGCCAGCAGAACTTCTAGCGGGAATTCCTACGAGCAGTACTTC. Its protein is CASRTSSGNSYEQYF.

The chain employs TRBV30 and TRBJ1-6; the match to TRBD1 covers 7 bases. The CDR3 is 15 residues long. The ends lost 5 bases at V and 0 bases at J; junction bases unmatched: 4. Germline V lookup: CDR1 GTSNPN, CDR2 SVGIG (reference sequence). CDR3 loop: CAWSTGNSYNSPLHF. In DNA form, the CDR3 reads TGTGCCTGGTCGACAGGGAACTCCTATAATTCACCCCTCCACTTT.

This chain uses TRBV29-1 with TRBJ2-1, with 8 bases matching TRBD2. The CDR3 runs 14 residues. From germline, CDR1 is SQVTM and CDR2 ANQGSEA. The V segment lost 8 bases and the J segment 8 bases; nucleotides outside the gene matches: 14. The CDR3 DNA sequence: TGCAGCTCTGACCGGAGCGGGAGATTCGATGAGCAGTTCTTC. Translation gives CSSDRSGRFDEQFF.